These T cell receptor beta chains were read from a single sample in a study of a mutant IDH1 vaccine in newly diagnosed glioma. The antigens for these receptors are not known. Generated by immunoSEQ multiplex PCR, the TCRdb table keeps only in-frame clones and is missing some. The table lists about 120,000 clones, 90% of them singletons. This sample comprised PBMCs, obtained from a glioma patient whose treatment included an IDH1 peptide vaccine. These receptors originate from a woman aged 45-59 years with glioma. Each CDR3 is given with its conserved first and last residue. The order of the fields is D gene, clone size, J gene, V gene, CDR3 protein, CDR3 DNA. A D gene is named only where the DNA matches it firmly. Some rows mark clone size as missing; the rest say once, few, many or name a class of expanded clone.

>-|-|TRBJ1-2|TRBV2
CASSRLGNDYGYTF
TGTGCCAGCAGTAGGTTGGGAAATGACTATGGCTACACCTTC
>-|-|TRBJ2-2|TRBV28
CASKEGFTGELFF
TGTGCCAGCAAGGAAGGGTTCACCGGGGAGCTGTTTTTT
>-|-|TRBJ1-4|TRBV5-1
CASSSGSGFSATNEKLFF
TGCGCCAGCAGCTCTGGTTCCGGTTTCAGTGCAACTAATGAAAAACTGTTTTTT
>-|-|TRBJ2-7|TRBV5-6
CASSLSQGMRGEQYF
TGTGCCAGCAGCTTGAGCCAGGGGATGAGAGGCGAGCAGTACTTC
>-|once|TRBJ2-7|TRBV28
CASTRQDRLGQYF
TGTGCCAGCACCCGGCAAGACCGCCTCGGGCAGTACTTC
>TRBD2|-|TRBJ2-7|TRBV7-4
CASKAPPWTSPAYEQYF
TGTGCCAGCAAAGCACCCCCCTGGACTAGCCCAGCCTACGAGCAGTACTTC
>-|few|TRBJ1-6|TRBV5-1
CASSLEWQGGSSYNSPLHF
TGCGCCAGCAGCTTGGAGTGGCAGGGAGGGAGCTCCTATAATTCACCCCTCCACTTT
>-|-|TRBJ1-3|TRBV30
CAWSGGDTIYF
TGTGCCTGGAGTGGGGGGGACACCATATATTTT
>-|-|TRBJ1-2|TRBV6-6
CASQSYGYTF
TGTGCCAGCCAGTCCTATGGCTACACCTTC
>-|-|TRBJ2-7|TRBV7-2
CASSLDYYEQYF
TGTGCCAGCAGCTTAGACTACTACGAGCAGTACTTC
>TRBD1|-|TRBJ2-7|TRBV5-6
CASSWGQYEQYF
TGTGCCAGCAGCTGGGGACAGTACGAGCAGTACTTC
>-|-|TRBJ1-5|TRBV19
CASSPWEQGLPQPQHF
TGTGCCAGTAGTCCCTGGGAACAGGGACTCCCTCAGCCCCAGCATTTT
>-|few|TRBJ2-2|TRBV5-1
CASSSQGPTGELFF
TGCGCCAGCAGTTCGCAGGGGCCCACCGGGGAGCTGTTTTTT
>-|-|TRBJ2-1|TRBV7-9
CASSLAGSGNEQFF
TGTGCCAGCAGCTTGGCCGGTTCGGGCAATGAGCAGTTCTTC
>TRBD2|-|TRBJ2-2|TRBV5-6
CASSQLAGGPKDTGELFF
TGTGCCAGCAGCCAACTAGCGGGAGGGCCAAAGGACACCGGGGAGCTGTTTTTT
>-|-|TRBJ1-1|TRBV7-9
CASSHPVLNTEAFF
TGTGCCAGCAGCCACCCCGTTTTGAACACTGAAGCTTTCTTT
>TRBD1|-|TRBJ2-5|TRBV19
CASSIQGAETQYF
TGTGCCAGTAGTATTCAGGGGGCTGAGACCCAGTACTTC
>TRBD1|-|TRBJ2-1|TRBV5-1
CASSIGQGIHNEQFF
TGCGCCAGCAGCATCGGACAGGGCATCCACAATGAGCAGTTCTTC
>-|-|TRBJ2-7|TRBV19
CASSMGAREQYF
TGTGCCAGTAGTATGGGAGCGAGAGAGCAGTACTTC
>-|-|TRBJ1-5|TRBV2
CASSGATKGQPQHF
TGTGCCAGCAGTGGTGCCACTAAGGGTCAGCCCCAGCATTTT
>-|-|TRBJ2-7|TRBV10-1
CASSESPGAYEQYF
TGCGCCAGCAGTGAGTCGCCAGGGGCCTACGAGCAGTACTTC
>TRBD2|-|TRBJ2-7|TRBV5-4
CASATSGDTYEQYF
TGTGCCAGCGCCACTAGCGGGGACACCTACGAGCAGTACTTC
>-|once|TRBJ2-2|TRBV2
CASSDRDSPGGELFF
TGTGCCAGCAGTGACCGGGACTCTCCTGGCGGGGAGCTGTTTTTT
>-|-|TRBJ2-7|TRBV5-1
CASSLSRADEQYF
TGCGCCAGCAGCTTGAGCAGGGCGGACGAGCAGTACTTC
>-|once|TRBJ2-7|TRBV7-2
CASSYKPSYEQYF
TGTGCCAGCAGCTATAAGCCTTCCTACGAGCAGTACTTC
>-|-|TRBJ2-1|TRBV4-2
CASSQDGAYNEQFF
TGTGCCAGCAGCCAAGATGGGGCATACAATGAGCAGTTCTTC
>-|-|TRBJ2-5|TRBV2
CASSEAGRETQYF
TGTGCCAGCAGTGAGGCGGGACGGGAGACCCAGTACTTC
>-|-|TRBJ2-2|TRBV2
CASSVSGVNTGELFF
TGTGCCAGCAGTGTTTCAGGGGTGAACACCGGGGAGCTGTTTTTT
>-|once|TRBJ2-3|TRBV30
CAWSGVTSTDTQYF
TGTGCCTGGAGTGGAGTTACTAGCACAGATACGCAGTATTTT
>-|-|TRBJ1-3|TRBV4-2
CASSRAGGSGNTIYF
TGTGCCAGCAGCCGGGCCGGGGGTTCCGGAAACACCATATATTTT
>-|-|TRBJ1-5|TRBV4-1
CASSQDEDYSNQPQHF
TGCGCCAGCAGCCAAGATGAGGACTATAGCAATCAGCCCCAGCATTTT
>-|-|TRBJ1-5|TRBV4-1
CASSQTRQGRQPQHF
TGCGCCAGCAGCCAAACCCGGCAGGGACGTCAGCCCCAGCATTTT
>TRBD1|once|TRBJ2-1|TRBV2
CASDRGPYNEQFF
TGTGCCAGTGACAGGGGTCCCTACAATGAGCAGTTCTTC
>-|once|TRBJ2-3|TRBV5-1
CASSLYVTDTQYF
TGCGCCAGCAGCTTGTACGTTACAGATACGCAGTATTTT
>-|-|TRBJ2-4|TRBV5-1
CASSTYRDGKNIQYF
TGCGCCAGCAGCACTTACAGGGATGGCAAAAACATTCAGTACTTC
>TRBD1|once|TRBJ1-1|TRBV28
CASSQTGGGPEAFF
TGTGCCAGCAGTCAGACAGGGGGCGGCCCTGAAGCTTTCTTT
>TRBD2|-|TRBJ2-1|TRBV5-1
CASSFFGLAESSYNEQFF
TGCGCCAGCAGCTTCTTCGGACTAGCGGAAAGCTCCTACAATGAGCAGTTCTTC
>TRBD1|-|TRBJ1-2|TRBV28
CASSPIDRANYGYTF
TGTGCCAGCAGTCCCATCGACAGGGCTAACTATGGCTACACCTTC
>TRBD2|once|TRBJ2-1|TRBV6-1
CAITSGHSYNEQFF
TGTGCCATAACTAGCGGGCACTCCTACAATGAGCAGTTCTTC
>-|-|TRBJ2-2|TRBV27
CASSWVTGSGTGELFF
TGTGCCAGCAGTTGGGTGACTGGTTCAGGTACCGGGGAGCTGTTTTTT
>-|-|TRBJ2-1|TRBV2
CASSAGEGYNEQFF
TGTGCCAGCAGTGCCGGAGAGGGATACAATGAGCAGTTCTTC
>-|-|TRBJ1-3|TRBV5-4
CASSLEQARDTIYF
TGTGCCAGCAGCTTGGAACAAGCTAGAGACACCATATATTTT
>-|-|TRBJ2-7|TRBV28
CASSLGRSYEQYF
TGTGCCAGCAGTTTGGGCAGGTCCTACGAGCAGTACTTC
>TRBD2|-|TRBJ2-1|TRBV10-3
CAISESVAGVSYNEQFF
TGTGCCATCAGTGAGTCTGTAGCGGGAGTGTCATACAATGAGCAGTTCTTC
>-|-|TRBJ2-4|TRBV11-2
CASSLGLSKNIQYF
TGTGCCAGCAGCTTAGGGTTAAGCAAAAACATTCAGTACTTC
>-|-|TRBJ1-5|TRBV19
CASTYRERQPQHF
TGTGCCAGCACTTACAGGGAACGTCAGCCCCAGCATTTT
>-|-|TRBJ1-2|TRBV5-1
CASSYGGQRAQGYTF
TGCGCCAGCAGCTACGGGGGGCAGAGAGCACAGGGCTACACCTTC
>TRBD1|-|TRBJ2-1|TRBV10-3
CAISPGQGYEQFF
TGTGCCATCAGTCCAGGACAGGGTTATGAGCAGTTCTTC
>-|-|TRBJ2-3|TRBV5-6
CASSWRGGVGDTQYF
TGTGCCAGCAGCTGGAGGGGCGGGGTGGGCGATACGCAGTATTTT
>TRBD1|-|TRBJ1-3|TRBV5-1
CASSLGTGFSGNTIYF
TGCGCCAGCAGCTTGGGGACAGGGTTCTCTGGAAACACCATATATTTT
>-|-|TRBJ2-1|TRBV9
CASSPGGGDPYNEQFF
TGTGCCAGCAGCCCCGGTGGCGGAGACCCCTACAATGAGCAGTTCTTC
>-|-|TRBJ1-2|TRBV27
CASSLLGPAYGYTF
TGTGCCAGCAGTTTATTGGGACCGGCCTATGGCTACACCTTC
>-|-|TRBJ1-1|TRBV2
CASRLGMSEAFF
TGTGCCAGCAGACTAGGTATGAGTGAAGCTTTCTTT
>-|-|TRBJ1-2|TRBV28
CASSLGTRGYTF
TGTGCCAGCAGTTTGGGGACACGGGGCTACACCTTC
>-|-|TRBJ1-3|TRBV5-1
CASSLGRAGNTIYF
TGCGCCAGCAGCTTGGGCAGGGCTGGAAACACCATATATTTT
>-|-|TRBJ1-5|TRBV27
CASSPPGPPSNQPQHF
TGTGCCAGCAGTCCCCCGGGGCCACCCAGCAATCAGCCCCAGCATTTT
>-|-|TRBJ1-1|TRBV7-8
CASSLPSRTEAFF
TGTGCCAGCAGCCTCCCTTCCCGCACTGAAGCTTTCTTT
>-|-|TRBJ1-1|TRBV5-3
CASSLGALNTEAFF
TGTGCCAGCAGCTTGGGGGCTTTGAACACTGAAGCTTTCTTT
>-|-|TRBJ1-3|TRBV7-8
CASSLAVRTGRWNTIYF
TGTGCCAGCAGCTTAGCGGTGCGCACAGGGAGGTGGAACACCATATATTTT
>TRBD1|-|TRBJ1-1|TRBV11-2
CASRRTGETEAFF
TGTGCCAGCAGGCGTACAGGGGAAACTGAAGCTTTCTTT